What follows are 30 T cell receptor beta chains derived from one specimen sequenced in a study of regulatory T cells in long-lasting Graves disease (TCRdb year 2021). Library creation used multiplex PCR. Sequencer: Illumina HiSeq 4000. TCR beta libraries were built with iRepertoire HTBI primers and Arm-PCR amplification of CDR3 regions. TCRdb reran the public reads through fastp at Q25 and MiXCR, keeping productive beta chains. When rows share a CDR3 protein, they turn into one entry using the most common DNA and genes. The table for this sample lists about 450,000 distinct CDR3 sequences; around a quarter of them were counted only once. The ten largest clones capture roughly a quarter of the sample. Read against the paper, the sample's time point label means: persistent/refractory GD, antithyroid drugs over 5 years with positive TRAb. For both TCR sequencing and RNA sequencing, RNA was extracted from PBMCs in TRIzol.

The specimen comprised peripheral blood mononuclear cells (PBMCs), sampled when the disease was refractory, from a patient treated with antithyroid drugs. These receptors were collected from a female donor with Graves disease.

The V gene is TRBV7-2, the J gene TRBJ2-3; no clear D. The CDR3 spans 15 residues. V was clipped by 0 bases and J by 0 bases, with 7 bases between them. Germline assignment: CDR1 SGHTA and CDR2 FQGNSA. CDR3 nucleotides: TGTGCCAGCAGCTTAGCGGGAACTAGCACAGATACGCAGTATTTT. Its protein is CASSLAGTSTDTQYF. Combining the CDR3 with reference TRBV7-2 and TRBJ2-3 gives the whole variable domain GAGVSQSPSNKVTEKGKDVELRCDPISGHTALYWYRQSLGQGLEFLIYFQGNSAPDKSGLPSDRFSAERTGGSVSTLTIQRTQQEDSAVYLCASSLAGTSTDTQYFGPGTRLTVL.

The genes are TRBV5-4 and TRBJ2-4; a weak D match, TRBD2 (6 bases). The CDR3 runs 17 residues. CDR1 is SGHNT, CDR2 YYREEE, per germline (reference sequence). Trimming removed 4 bases from V and 0 bases from J, with 17 bases in between. CDR3 protein: CASSLDPTGVAKNIQYF. CDR3 nucleotide sequence: TGTGCCAGCAGCCTAGACCCAACGGGGGTAGCCAAAAACATTCAGTACTTC.

With respect to this clonotype: A junction boundary mismatches the germline segment, possibly from a read error. This chain links TRBV6-9 with TRBJ2-7; 8 bases are shared with TRBD2. The germline gives CDR1 MNHGY, CDR2 SVAAGI. The CDR3 consists of 12 residues. The CDR3 nucleotides read TGTGCCAGCAGTTACGGGGGGGCCGAGCAGCACTTC. Its protein product is CASSYGGAEQHF.

The chain recombines TRBV7-2 with TRBJ2-7; D gene uncertain. This CDR3 is built from 13 residues. V lost 2 bases and J 0 bases, leaving 5 bases between the germline ends. Germline loops: CDR1 SGHTA, CDR2 FQGNSA. CDR3 DNA sequence: TGTGCCAGCAGCTTACAGCGCTCCTACGAGCAGTACTTC. It translates to CASSLQRSYEQYF.

The chain carries TRBV20-1 and TRBJ2-7; 10 nucleotides align to TRBD2. Trimming took 5 bases from V and 3 from J; bases not matched to a gene: 10. The germline V gene has CDR1 DFQATT and CDR2 SNEGSKA (reference sequence). The CDR3 is 15 residues long. The CDR3 here is CSAFPQREGFYEQYF. CDR3 sequence (DNA): TGCAGTGCTTTCCCTCAGCGGGAGGGTTTCTACGAGCAGTACTTC.

This chain joins TRBV19 and TRBJ2-7; 9 bases line up with TRBD1. CDR3 size: 14 residues. CDR1 is LNHDA and CDR2 is SQIVND in the germline V gene (reference sequence). V gave up 5 bases and J gave up 5 bases; unmatched junction bases: 7. The DNA for the CDR3 is TGTGCCAGTAGTCCGGGACAGGGTTTCGACGAGCAGTACTTC. It encodes CASSPGQGFDEQYF.

This clonotype occurred a few times. This chain uses TRBV18 with TRBJ2-7, with TRBD2 as a possible D gene (5 bases). The CDR3 is 15 amino acids. The germline V gene has CDR1 KGHSH and CDR2 LQKENI. V dropped 5 bases and J dropped 0 bases, with 14 bases sitting between them. This chain's CDR3 is CASSMKEGSSYEQYF. Written as DNA, the CDR3 is TGTGCCAGCTCAATGAAAGAGGGCAGCTCCTACGAGCAGTACTTC. The variable domain in full, completed from reference TRBV18 and TRBJ2-7, reads NAGVMQNPRHLVRRRGQEARLRCSPMKGHSHVYWYRQLPEEGLKFMVYLQKENIIDESGMPKERFSAEFPKEGPSILRIQQVVRGDSAAYFCASSMKEGSSYEQYFGPGTRLTVT.

This clonotype was detected a few times. The chain couples TRBV2 to TRBJ2-2; 15 bases align to TRBD2. Per the germline V gene, CDR1 is SNHLY and CDR2 is FYNNEI. Unmatched junction bases numbered 2, after V lost 6 bases and J lost 6 bases. The CDR3 loop spans 15 amino acids. The CDR3 sequence is CASRGLAGGAGELFF. CDR3 sequence (DNA): TGTGCCAGCAGGGGACTAGCGGGAGGTGCCGGGGAGCTGTTTTTT.

This clonotype showed up many times. V usage is TRBV11-2 and J usage is TRBJ1-1; D is uncertain. Germline V gives CDR1 SGHAT, CDR2 FQNNGV. The CDR3 loop spans 13 amino acids. V was cut by 5 bases and J by 7 bases, with 14 bases left in between. The CDR3 loop is CASSTRLPFEAFF. Here the CDR3 DNA reads TGTGCCAGCAGCACCAGGCTTCCCTTTGAAGCTTTCTTT.

The genes are TRBV6-1 and TRBJ2-1; 9 nucleotides line up with TRBD2. CDR1 MNHNS and CDR2 SASEGT come from the germline V gene. There are 15 residues in the CDR3. V lost 7 bases and J lost 7; bases outside the gene matches: 11. In nucleotides, the CDR3 is TGTGCCAGCACCGACTGGGCGGGAGGGCGAAATGAGCAGTTCTTC. Protein product: CASTDWAGGRNEQFF.

This clonotype was seen more than once but under ten times. The chain joins TRBV18 to TRBJ1-2; D is unresolved. V lost 2 bases, J lost 0 bases, and 10 bases lay in between. This CDR3 has 15 residues. Per germline, CDR1 KGHSH and CDR2 LQKENI. The CDR3 sequence is CASSPTQMTNYGYTF. CDR3 nucleotide sequence: TGTGCCAGCTCACCAACACAGATGACTAACTATGGCTACACCTTC.

This clonotype was recorded once. In DNA, the CDR3 is TGTGCCAGCAGTTACCTCCCCGGAAACTACGAGCAGTACTTC. This translates into CASSYLPGNYEQYF. The V gene is TRBV6-5, the J gene TRBJ2-7; D gene unclear. CDR3 length: 14 residues. Germline V gene sequence: CDR1 MNHEY, CDR2 SVGAGI. The germline V and J ends were trimmed by 2 bases and 3 bases, with 11 bases remaining between them.

The J gene is TRBJ2-7, the V gene TRBV7-9; TRBD2 aligns across 10 bases. This CDR3 is 17 amino acids long. V lost 5 bases and J lost 3; bases outside the gene matches: 13. Germline assignment: CDR1 SEHNR and CDR2 FQNEAQ (reference sequence). The CDR3 reads CASSPRRPSGRNYEQYF. CDR3 bases: TGTGCCAGCAGCCCAAGAAGGCCTAGCGGGAGAAACTACGAGCAGTACTTC.

This clonotype occurred many times. The chain recombines TRBV2 with TRBJ2-7; 7 nucleotides agree with TRBD1. There are 16 residues in the CDR3. CDR1 and CDR2 from the germline V gene are SNHLY and FYNNEI. Trimming removed 6 bases from V and 0 bases from J; junction bases left unmatched: 11. The CDR3, as DNA: TGTGCCAGCAGGGAACGACAGGGAATGGGCTCCTACGAGCAGTACTTC. Protein product: CASRERQGMGSYEQYF.

The chain recombines TRBV30 with TRBJ1-5, with D maybe TRBD1 (6 bases). Germline V gene data show CDR1 as GTSNPN and CDR2 as SVGIG (reference sequence). Trimming shortened V by 0 bases and J by 4 bases, and 19 bases separated the two germline ends. The CDR3 is made up of 17 amino acids. This CDR3 reads CAWSVYTSGAKNQPQHF. The CDR3 nucleotides are TGTGCCTGGAGTGTATATACTTCGGGGGCGAAAAATCAGCCCCAGCATTTT.

Turning to this clonotype: One base away lies a much larger clone, so this may be a sequencing read error. The chain links TRBV7-9 to TRBJ2-5; 9 bases align to TRBD2. The junction had 7 bases not matched to a gene; V was cut back by 5 bases and J by 0 bases. The CDR3 spans 16 residues. Looked up from germline, CDR1 is SEHNR and CDR2 is FQNEAQ (reference sequence). In DNA, the CDR3 is TGTGCCAGCAGCCTCGGGGCTAGCGGGAACCAAGAGACCCAGTACTTC. This sequence encodes CASSLGASGNQETQYF.

This clonotype was seen ten or more times. The gene calls are TRBV7-3 and TRBJ2-2, with D tentatively TRBD1 (6 bases). Germline values: CDR1 SGHTA, CDR2 FQGTGA. V gave up 5 bases and J gave up 6 bases, with 13 bases separating them. The length of the CDR3 is 14 residues. Here the CDR3 DNA reads TGTGCCAGCAGCCGACACCAGGGGTCCGGGGAGCTGTTTTTT. This encodes CASSRHQGSGELFF. The variable domain in full, with the rest retrieved from reference TRBV7-3 and TRBJ2-2, is GAGVSQTPSNKVTEKGKYVELRCDPISGHTALYWYRQSLGQGPEFLIYFQGTGAADDSGLPNDRFFAVRPEGSVSTLKIQRTERGDSAVYLCASSRHQGSGELFFGEGSRLTVL.

This clonotype was counted between two and nine times. The V and J genes are TRBV20-1 and TRBJ2-1, with D possibly TRBD2 on 6 matching bases. CDR3 length equals 13 residues. From germline, CDR1 is DFQATT and CDR2 SNEGSKA (reference sequence). The ends were cut back, 6 bases at V and 5 bases at J, with 14 bases in the middle. As DNA, the CDR3 is TGCAGTGCCCAGGTTGGCGGGAACAATGAGCAGTTCTTC. It codes for CSAQVGGNNEQFF.

This clonotype has just a few counts. The chain combines TRBV25-1 with TRBJ2-7, with 7 bases aligning to TRBD1. V trimming: 6 bases; J trimming: 1 base; junction bases outside the gene matches: 6. This CDR3 is 14 amino acids long. Germline CDR1 is MGHDK and CDR2 is SYGVNS. The CDR3 loop reads CASREQGRSYEQYF. The CDR3 DNA reads as TGTGCCAGCAGGGAACAGGGGCGATCCTACGAGCAGTACTTC.

The table lists this clonotype with many counts. This chain uses TRBV7-6 with TRBJ1-1; D might be TRBD1 (5 bases). CDR3 size: 15 residues. The germline gives CDR1 SGHVS, CDR2 FNYEAQ. V was trimmed by 8 bases and J by 1 base, leaving 17 bases between them. The CDR3 here is CASASWARENTEAFF. The CDR3 DNA reads as TGTGCCAGCGCAAGTTGGGCCAGGGAGAACACTGAAGCTTTCTTT. Looking up the rest from reference TRBV7-6 and TRBJ1-1 gives the full variable domain: GAGVSQSPRYKVTKRGQDVALRCDPISGHVSLYWYRQALGQGPEFLTYFNYEAQQDKSGLPNDRFSAERPEGSISTLTIQRTEQRDSAMYRCASASWARENTEAFFGQGTRLTVV.

This clonotype showed up many times. CDR3 in amino acids: CASSDMRGSYEQYF. Written as DNA, the CDR3 is TGTGCCAGCAGTGACATGAGGGGTTCCTACGAGCAGTACTTC. The chain recombines TRBV2 with TRBJ2-7; possibly TRBD1 or TRBD2 for D (5 bases each). The germline gives CDR1 SNHLY, CDR2 FYNNEI. Trimming left V 3 bases short and J 1 base short, with 10 bases between. The CDR3 spans 14 residues. Combining the CDR3 with reference TRBV2 and TRBJ2-7 gives the whole variable domain EPEVTQTPSHQVTQMGQEVILRCVPISNHLYFYWYRQILGQKVEFLVSFYNNEISEKSEIFDDQFSVERPDGSNFTLKIRSTKLEDSAMYFCASSDMRGSYEQYFGPGTRLTVT.

This chain uses TRBV6-2 or TRBV6-3 with TRBJ2-4; D is undetermined. Per the germline V gene, CDR1 is MNHEY and CDR2 is SVGEGT. The CDR3 contains 16 residues. Trimming shortened V by 2 bases and J by 2 bases, and 13 bases separated the two germline ends. Here the CDR3 reads CASSYPQQRTKNIQYF. CDR3 nucleotide sequence: TGTGCCAGCAGTTACCCGCAACAGAGGACCAAAAACATTCAGTACTTC.

For this clonotype: It differs at one base from a far larger clone, so likely a read error. V usage is TRBV12-3 or TRBV12-4 and J usage is TRBJ1-2, with D possibly being TRBD1 (6 bases). Between the trimmed V and J ends, which lost 8 bases and 6 bases, there was a span of 16 bases. The CDR3 is made up of 13 amino acids. CDR3 sequence reads: CASGGTGYDGYTF. Written as DNA, the CDR3 is TGTGCCAGCGGTGGAACAGGGTACGATGGCTACACCTTC.

The chain links TRBV28 to TRBJ1-3; D call uncertain. Trimming cost V 0 bases and J 2 bases, with 8 bases left between them. The CDR3 is 15 amino acids. Germline CDR1 reads MDHEN; CDR2 reads SYDVKM. CDR3 sequence reads: CASSLWRNTGNTIYF. CDR3 DNA sequence: TGTGCCAGCAGTTTATGGAGGAATACTGGAAACACCATATATTTT.

This clonotype was seen more than once but under ten times. J is TRBJ1-2 and V is TRBV3-1; no definite D call. The V gene's germline CDR1 is LGHDT and CDR2 YNNKEL (reference sequence). V was shortened by 4 bases and J by 3 bases, with 9 bases between the two germline ends. CDR3 length: 13 amino acids. The CDR3 is CASSPSTHYGYTF. CDR3 nucleotide sequence: TGTGCCAGCAGCCCCTCGACCCACTATGGCTACACCTTC.

J is TRBJ2-7 and V is TRBV19; the D call may be TRBD1 or TRBD2 (6 bases each). CDR3 length: 14 residues. The germline V and J ends were trimmed by 11 bases and 0 bases, with 17 bases remaining between them. Germline CDR1 reads LNHDA; CDR2 reads SQIVND (reference sequence). CDR3 protein: CASRGRQPSYEQYF. For the CDR3, the DNA is TGTGCCTCTCGGGGGCGGCAGCCCTCCTACGAGCAGTACTTC.

This clonotype has more than one count but fewer than ten. The genes are TRBV20-1 and TRBJ2-7; 8 bases map to TRBD2. The CDR3 contains 14 residues. The germline CDR1 and CDR2 sequences are DFQATT and SNEGSKA (reference sequence). Trimming removed 4 bases from V and 2 bases from J; junction bases left unmatched: 7. The CDR3 nucleotides are TGCAGTGCTACCGGGGGGGGGCCCACCTACGAGCAGTACTTC. It codes for CSATGGGPTYEQYF.

This clonotype was seen a handful of times. The V and J genes are TRBV29-1 and TRBJ1-2; 9 bases map to TRBD1. The V gene end was trimmed by 6 bases and the J gene end by 7 bases; junction bases not matched to a gene: 6. There are 12 residues in the CDR3. Germline V gene sequence: CDR1 SQVTM, CDR2 ANQGSEA. CDR3 DNA: TGCAGCGTAGGACAGGGGAGGGCTGGCTACACCTTC. This codes for CSVGQGRAGYTF.

This rearrangement joins TRBV28 to TRBJ1-5; weak D call: TRBD1 (5 bases). V lost 5 bases, J lost 7 bases, and 24 bases lay in between. The CDR3 sequence is 17 residues long. Germline assignment: CDR1 MDHEN and CDR2 SYDVKM. CDR3 in amino acids: CASSGDEGPGAMQPQHF. In DNA form, the CDR3 reads TGTGCCAGCAGTGGGGATGAGGGGCCGGGAGCGATGCAGCCCCAGCATTTT.

CDR3 loop: CASSLGTASAIGYTF. CDR3 DNA sequence: TGCGCCAGCAGCCTCGGGACAGCATCAGCCATTGGCTACACCTTC. The J gene is TRBJ1-2, the V gene TRBV4-1; 7 bases map to TRBD1. V lost 4 bases and J lost 7; bases outside the gene matches: 12. The CDR3 has 15 amino acids. Germline-derived CDR1 and CDR2 are MGHRA and YSYEKL.